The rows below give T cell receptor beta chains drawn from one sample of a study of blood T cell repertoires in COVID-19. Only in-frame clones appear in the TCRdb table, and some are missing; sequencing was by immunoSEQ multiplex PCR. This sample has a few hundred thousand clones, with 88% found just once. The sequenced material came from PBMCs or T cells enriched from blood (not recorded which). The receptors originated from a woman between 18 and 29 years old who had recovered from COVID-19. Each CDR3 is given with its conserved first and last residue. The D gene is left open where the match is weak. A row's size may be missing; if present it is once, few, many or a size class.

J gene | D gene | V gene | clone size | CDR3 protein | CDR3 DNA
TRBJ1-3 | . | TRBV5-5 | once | CASSAWGRGSGNTIYF | TGTGCCAGCAGCGCTTGGGGGAGGGGTTCTGGAAACACCATATATTTT
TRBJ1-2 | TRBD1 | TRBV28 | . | CASSSRQGVGANYGYTF | TGTGCCAGCAGTTCAAGACAGGGGGTTGGCGCTAACTATGGCTACACCTTC
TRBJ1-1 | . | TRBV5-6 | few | CASSGRGTLKAFF | TGTGCCAGCAGCGGCCGGGGGACCCTAAAAGCTTTCTTT
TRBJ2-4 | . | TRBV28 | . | CASIGLAKNIQYF | TGTGCCAGCATTGGGCTAGCCAAAAACATTCAGTACTTC
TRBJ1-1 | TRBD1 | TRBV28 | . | CASSLIISTGGTEAFF | TGTGCCAGCAGTTTAATAATAAGTACAGGGGGGACTGAAGCTTTCTTT
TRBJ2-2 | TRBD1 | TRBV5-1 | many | CASNDRGNTGELFF | TGCGCCAGCAACGACAGGGGCAACACCGGGGAGCTGTTTTTT
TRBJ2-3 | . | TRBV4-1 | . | CASSQGKFTGEYTDTQYF | TGCGCCAGCAGCCAAGGGAAATTCACGGGGGAATACACAGATACGCAGTATTTT
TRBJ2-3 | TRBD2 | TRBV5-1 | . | CASSLGRGATDTQYF | TGCGCCAGCAGCTTGGGGCGGGGGGCGACAGATACGCAGTATTTT
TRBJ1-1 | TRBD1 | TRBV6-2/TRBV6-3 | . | CASNYRGGNTEAFF | TGTGCCAGCAATTACAGGGGCGGGAACACTGAAGCTTTCTTT
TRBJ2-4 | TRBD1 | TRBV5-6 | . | CANSFWTGGMDIQYF | TGTGCCAACAGCTTCTGGACAGGGGGAATGGACATTCAGTACTTC
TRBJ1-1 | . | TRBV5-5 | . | CASSLAQGRGWATEAFF | TGTGCCAGCAGCTTGGCCCAGGGGAGGGGATGGGCTACTGAAGCTTTCTTT
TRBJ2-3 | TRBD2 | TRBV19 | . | CASSLLADVYTDTQYF | TGTGCCAGTAGTTTACTAGCGGACGTGTATACAGATACGCAGTATTTT
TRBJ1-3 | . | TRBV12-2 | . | CASRLVLLGDRGYLSIYF | TGTGCAAGTCGTTTAGTCTTACTCGGCGACAGGGGTTATCTCTCCATATATTTT
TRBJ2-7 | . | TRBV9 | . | CASSVGYGTYEQYF | TGTGCCAGCAGCGTAGGGTACGGTACCTACGAGCAGTACTTC
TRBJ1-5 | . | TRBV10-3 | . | CASGVVGEVRQPQHF | TGTGCCTCAGGTGTGGTAGGGGAGGTACGTCAGCCCCAGCATTTT
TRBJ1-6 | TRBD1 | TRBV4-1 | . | CASSATGGYRVSPLHF | TGCGCCAGCAGCGCTACAGGGGGTTATCGGGTTTCACCCCTCCACTTT
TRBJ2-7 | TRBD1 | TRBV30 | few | CAWSVGQAYEQYF | TGTGCCTGGAGTGTAGGACAGGCCTACGAGCAGTACTTC
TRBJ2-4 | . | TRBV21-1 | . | CAGGGTGSADKNIQYF | TGTGCCGGAGGAGGAACAGGGTCGGCGGACAAAAACATTCAGTACTTC
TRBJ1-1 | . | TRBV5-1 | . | CASSSDLSTVNTEAFF | TGCGCCAGCAGCTCCGATCTCTCGACAGTGAACACTGAAGCTTTCTTT
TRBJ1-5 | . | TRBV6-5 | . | CASWAGLSNQPQHF | TGTGCTAGCTGGGCAGGGCTTAGCAATCAGCCCCAGCATTTT